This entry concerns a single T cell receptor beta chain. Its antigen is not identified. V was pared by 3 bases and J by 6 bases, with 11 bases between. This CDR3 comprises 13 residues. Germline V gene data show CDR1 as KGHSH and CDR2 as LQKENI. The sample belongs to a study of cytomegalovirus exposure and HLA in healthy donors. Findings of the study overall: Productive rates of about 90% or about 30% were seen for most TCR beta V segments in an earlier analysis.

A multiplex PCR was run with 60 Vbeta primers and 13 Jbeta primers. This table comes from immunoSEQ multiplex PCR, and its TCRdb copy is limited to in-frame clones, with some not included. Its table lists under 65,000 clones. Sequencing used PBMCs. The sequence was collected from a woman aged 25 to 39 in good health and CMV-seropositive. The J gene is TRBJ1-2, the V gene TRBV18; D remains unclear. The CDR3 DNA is TGTGCCAGCTCACCGGAAGAGGGTCATGGCTACACCTTC. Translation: CASSPEEGHGYTF.